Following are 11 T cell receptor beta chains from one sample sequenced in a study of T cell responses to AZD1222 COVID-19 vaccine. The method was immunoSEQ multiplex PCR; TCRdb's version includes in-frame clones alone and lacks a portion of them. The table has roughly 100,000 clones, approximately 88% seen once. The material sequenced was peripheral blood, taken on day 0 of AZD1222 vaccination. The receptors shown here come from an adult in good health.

CDR3 protein: CASSSRGGDADTQYF. CDR3 nucleotide sequence: TGTGCCAGCAGCTCGCGGGGGGGCGATGCGGATACGCAGTATTTT. The chain employs TRBV7-2 and TRBJ2-3, with 9 bases lining up with TRBD2. CDR3 length: 15 amino acids. Trimming at V came to 4 bases and at J to 6 bases, leaving 8 bases not matched to a gene. Germline loops: CDR1 SGHTA, CDR2 FQGNSA. Variable domain in full (rest from reference TRBV7-2 and TRBJ2-3): GAGVSQSPSNKVTEKGKDVELRCDPISGHTALYWYRQSLGQGLEFLIYFQGNSAPDKSGLPSDRFSAERTGGSVSTLTIQRTQQEDSAVYLCASSSRGGDADTQYFGPGTRLTVL.

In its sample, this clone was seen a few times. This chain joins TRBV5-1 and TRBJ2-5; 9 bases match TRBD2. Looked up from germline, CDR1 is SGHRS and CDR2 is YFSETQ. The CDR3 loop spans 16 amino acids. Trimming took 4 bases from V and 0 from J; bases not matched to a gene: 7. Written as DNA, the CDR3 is TGCGCCAGCAGCCCCGGACTAGCGCCGTACCAAGAGACCCAGTACTTC. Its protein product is CASSPGLAPYQETQYF.

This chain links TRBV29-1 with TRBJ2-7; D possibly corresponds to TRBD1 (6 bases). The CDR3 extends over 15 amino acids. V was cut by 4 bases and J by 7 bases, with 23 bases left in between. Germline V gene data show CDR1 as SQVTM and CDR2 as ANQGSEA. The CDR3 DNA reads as TGCAGCGTTGTCGGCCTGACAGGTTCCCATTGGGAGCAGTACTTC. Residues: CSVVGLTGSHWEQYF.

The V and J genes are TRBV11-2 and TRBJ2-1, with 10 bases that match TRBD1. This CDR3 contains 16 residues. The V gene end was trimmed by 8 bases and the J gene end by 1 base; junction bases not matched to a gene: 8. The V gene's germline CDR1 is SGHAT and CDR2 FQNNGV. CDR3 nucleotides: TGTGCCAGCGGAACAGGACAGGGGGAATCCTACAATGAGCAGTTCTTC. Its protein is CASGTGQGESYNEQFF.

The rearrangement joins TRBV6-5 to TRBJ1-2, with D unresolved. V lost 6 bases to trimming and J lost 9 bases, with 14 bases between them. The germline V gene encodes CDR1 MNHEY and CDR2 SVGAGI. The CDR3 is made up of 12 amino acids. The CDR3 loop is CASRSGVMRYTF. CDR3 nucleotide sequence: TGTGCCAGCAGGAGCGGAGTGATGCGCTACACCTTC.

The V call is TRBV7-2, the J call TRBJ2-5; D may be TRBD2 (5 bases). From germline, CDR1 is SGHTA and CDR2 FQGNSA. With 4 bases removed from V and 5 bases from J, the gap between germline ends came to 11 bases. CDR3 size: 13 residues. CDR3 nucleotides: TGTGCCAGCAGCTACATTCGCGGGGAGACCCAGTACTTC. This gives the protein CASSYIRGETQYF.

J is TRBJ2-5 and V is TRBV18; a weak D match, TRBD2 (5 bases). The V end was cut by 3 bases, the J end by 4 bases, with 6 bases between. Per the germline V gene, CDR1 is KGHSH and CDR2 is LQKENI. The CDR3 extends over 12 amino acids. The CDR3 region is CASSPRGETQYF. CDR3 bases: TGTGCCAGCTCACCCCGGGGAGAGACCCAGTACTTC.

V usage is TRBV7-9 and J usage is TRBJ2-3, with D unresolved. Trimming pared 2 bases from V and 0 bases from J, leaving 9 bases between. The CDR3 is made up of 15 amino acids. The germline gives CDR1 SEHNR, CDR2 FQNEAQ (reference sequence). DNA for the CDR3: TGTGCCAGCAGCTTACCCCTGGCAAGCACAGATACGCAGTATTTT. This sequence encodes CASSLPLASTDTQYF.

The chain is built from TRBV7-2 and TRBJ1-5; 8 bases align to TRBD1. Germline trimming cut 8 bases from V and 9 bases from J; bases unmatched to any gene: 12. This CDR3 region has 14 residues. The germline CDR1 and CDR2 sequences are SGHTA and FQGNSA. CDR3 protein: CASSLTDRVLPQHF. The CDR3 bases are TGTGCCAGCTCATTGACGGACAGGGTACTGCCCCAGCATTTT.

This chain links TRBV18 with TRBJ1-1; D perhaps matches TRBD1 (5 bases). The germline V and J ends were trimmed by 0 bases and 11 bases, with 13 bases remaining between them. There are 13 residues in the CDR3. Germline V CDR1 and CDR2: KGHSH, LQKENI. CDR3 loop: CASSPPSRELAFF. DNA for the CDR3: TGTGCCAGCTCACCACCGTCCAGGGAATTGGCTTTCTTT.

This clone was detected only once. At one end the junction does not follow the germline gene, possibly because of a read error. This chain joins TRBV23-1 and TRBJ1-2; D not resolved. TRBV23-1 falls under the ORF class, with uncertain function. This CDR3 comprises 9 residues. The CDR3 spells CASSQFFPF. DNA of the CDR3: TGCGCCAGCAGTCAATTTTTTCCCTTC.